The clone carrying this T cell receptor beta chain was seen a handful of times. Its antigen remains unknown. The sample belongs to a study of Ad26.COV2.S vaccination and SARS-CoV-2 variants. About the study: Ad26.COV2.S given intramuscularly, once or twice 56 days apart. General study points: Spike-specific TCR breadth ran higher among vaccine recipients than placebo recipients.

Clones were read by immunoSEQ multiplex PCR, and TCRdb kept only the in-frame ones, dropping some. The sample has just over 350,000 clones; about 88% are singletons. Looked up from germline, CDR1 is SNHLY and CDR2 is FYNNEI. Trimming removed 4 bases at V and 1 base at J, with 11 bases between. This CDR3 has 14 amino acids. Treatment: around 19 received Ad26.COV2.S at low or high dose, single or two shots; a few received placebo; per-sample allocation not given. All samples were drawn on day 63, counting from the first vaccine or placebo injection. The donor's status was that of an adult aged 18-55 years in Boston. The vaccine antigen was prefusion-stabilized Wuhan SARS-CoV-2 spike.

The chain recombines TRBV2 with TRBJ2-7; D perhaps matches TRBD1 (5 bases). The source was peripheral blood, collected in a trial of Ad26.COV2.S vaccine versus placebo. The sequence came from a person aged 18-60 years who received the Ad26.COV2.S COVID-19 vaccine or a placebo. The CDR3 protein is CASSVQGWSYEQYF. DNA of the CDR3: TGTGCCAGCAGTGTTCAGGGTTGGTCCTACGAGCAGTACTTC.